This T cell receptor beta chain was found in a study of T-cell reconstitution after alpha-beta-depleted transplantation in children. The study's findings and limits: Reports say that about two months after transplant, the alpha-beta T cells came out of several hundred graft clones that had expanded. Newly produced T cells mostly accounted for T-cell counts and diversity one year post-transplant. High day-60 TCRbeta diversity in some patients came from surviving recipient T cells and thymic progenitors.

In its sample, this clonotype was seen a few times. Antigen specificity is unknown. Molecular barcoding with unique molecular identifiers was used for the TCRbeta library. Each CDR3 protein is one row after TCRdb ran MiXCR on the PCR reads. Of fewer than 550,000 distinct CDR3 sequences listed, roughly an eighth were seen once; the top ten hold 14%. Deletions cut 0 bases from V and 2 bases from J, with 10 bases between. Germline CDR1 is MGHRA and CDR2 is YSYEKL. The CDR3 sequence is 15 residues long. This sequence was found in a female patient aged 2 to 10 who had a stem cell transplant for aplastic anemia, so the T cells may come from the graft donor. This sample comprised PBMCs, mostly from graft donor cells, obtained 180 days after TCRalphabeta/CD19-depleted stem cell transplant. The chain carries TRBV4-1 and TRBJ2-5, with TRBD2 as a possible D gene (5 bases). The CDR3 reads CASSQDQLEQETQYF. The CDR3 DNA follows: TGCGCCAGCAGCCAAGATCAACTAGAACAAGAGACCCAGTACTTC.